This TCR beta chain derives from a study of T cell responses to AZD1222 COVID-19 vaccine. Clones were read by immunoSEQ multiplex PCR, and TCRdb kept only the in-frame ones, dropping some. This sample carries around 120,000 clones, about 85% of them seen once, and the ten largest clones take roughly 2.4%. Germline assignment: CDR1 KGHSH and CDR2 LQKENI. The CDR3 contains 14 residues. V was cut by 2 bases and J by 2 bases, with 9 bases left in between. The clonotype originates from an adult in good health. The gene calls are TRBV18 and TRBJ1-2; unclear D gene. This material consisted of peripheral blood, taken on day 0 of AZD1222 vaccination. In nucleotides, the CDR3 is TGTGCCAGCTCACCAGGCGGCGTCAACTATGGCTACACCTTC. Translation: CASSPGGVNYGYTF.